By its share, the clone carrying this T cell receptor beta chain is hyperexpanded. These data originate in a study of Japanese encephalitis immunity and Zika vaccine responses. Each CDR3 protein is one row after TCRdb ran MiXCR on the 5' RACE reads. The sample lists approximately 140 distinct CDR3 sequences; 0.6% to 0.8% were seen once. Germline V gene lookup returns CDR1 SGHTA and CDR2 FQGNSA. The CDR3 covers 13 residues. V was cut by 5 bases and J by 5 bases, with 9 bases left in between. For less than seven days, PBMCs labeled with CFSE were cultured with peptide pools at roughly 0.91 ug/mL each. Live CD56-CD19-CD16-CD3+CD4+ cells with low CFSE were sorted unfixed as proliferating CD4 T cells.

The chain has TRBV7-2 and TRBJ2-2; D may be TRBD1 (6 bases). Sequenced material: antigen-activated CD4+ T cells from blood, cultured, taken during a Zika inactivated vaccine study. This TCR was recovered from an adult woman who received an inactivated Zika virus vaccine. CDR3 in amino acids: CASSKQGTGELFF. CDR3 in DNA: TGTGCCAGCAGCAAACAGGGAACCGGGGAGCTGTTTTTT.